These T cell receptor beta chains were read from a single sample in a study of blood T cell repertoires in COVID-19. Measured with immunoSEQ multiplex PCR; TCRdb has only the in-frame clones, and not every one. The sample yields approximately 90,000 clones, around 90% seen once. The specimen was peripheral blood. These receptors were taken from a man in his sixties with COVID-19, enrolled during active disease. Both conserved end residues are trimmed from each CDR3. Each record gives: V gene, J gene, CDR3 protein.

TRBV5-1,TRBJ2-3,ASSLETSTDTQY
TRBV2,TRBJ1-6,ASSEWAGKHSPLH
TRBV5-1,TRBJ1-1,ASSLDRGNTEAF
TRBV18,TRBJ2-3,ASSPTGGTDTQY
TRBV24-1,TRBJ2-1,ATSPMGGSNEQF
TRBV14,TRBJ2-1,ASSPFNSGRAQYNEQF
TRBV6-5,TRBJ2-7,ASIPSVSYEQY
TRBV7-2,TRBJ1-1,ASSPRQAGAF
TRBV7-9,TRBJ2-7,ASSLGGQGYEQY
TRBV4-2,TRBJ2-3,ASSQRTSGRVGNTDTQY
TRBV24-1,TRBJ2-1,ATSARTVAGAYNEQF
TRBV9,TRBJ1-1,ASSVAGPMNTEAF
TRBV29-1,TRBJ2-7,SVGTSGEQY
TRBV6-5,TRBJ2-3,ASSYTGTSTDTQY
TRBV19,TRBJ1-1,ASSPDRKNTEAF
TRBV10-1,TRBJ2-7,ASSESGDSTYEQY
TRBV11-2,TRBJ2-2,ASSPGSGNTGELF
TRBV30,TRBJ2-3,AWGGTGAITDTQY
TRBV6-4,TRBJ1-1,ASKPGPGNTEAF
TRBV7-9,TRBJ2-3,ASSPQGDTDTQY
TRBV21-1,TRBJ2-2,ASSRGQGVGELF
TRBV28,TRBJ2-3,ASSLPTGRAEDTQY
TRBV7-9,TRBJ2-7,ASSLGLTGTVEQY
TRBV29-1,TRBJ2-2,SVYNTGELF
TRBV2,TRBJ2-2,ASSEIKGGELF
TRBV11-3,TRBJ2-1,ASSLDLSGSLRNEQF
TRBV9,TRBJ1-6,ASSENGDSPLH
TRBV6-1,TRBJ1-1,ASSEGDRGYPEAF
TRBV5-1,TRBJ1-6,ASNPGLLGSPLH
TRBV28,TRBJ1-3,ASSNSGGDSGNTIY
TRBV5-1,TRBJ2-7,ASSLEGRGLAGDEQY
TRBV3-1/TRBV3-2,TRBJ1-1,ASSQGGRTEAF
TRBV10-3,TRBJ1-2,AISESGSRGYT
TRBV5-1,TRBJ1-5,ASSFGSTGDNQPQH
TRBV6-5,TRBJ1-5,ASSKRQDNQPQH
TRBV13,TRBJ2-2,ASSLGQGLSGELF
TRBV11-3,TRBJ1-3,ASSPGQGNTIY
TRBV4-2,TRBJ2-2,ASSQDTSGRDNTGELF
TRBV5-1,TRBJ2-3,ASSQGQGGDTQY
TRBV6-1,TRBJ1-6,ASSEAGGGYSPLH